The clone carrying this T cell receptor beta chain has more than one count but fewer than ten. The antigen remains undetermined. TCR alpha and TCR beta cDNA libraries carrying sample barcodes and UMIs were produced by 5'RACE using constant-segment primers. TCRdb itself ran the 5' RACE reads through MiXCR, one entry per CDR3 protein. The data contain around 310,000 distinct CDR3 sequences, more than 15% of them seen just once; the ten biggest clones take up about 22%. Germline assignment: CDR1 MDHEN and CDR2 SYDVKM. This CDR3 is 19 amino acids long. V was pared by 5 bases and J by 6 bases, with 29 bases between. This entry comes from a study of T-cell memory formation after mild COVID-19. Study at large: For the most part, TCR clusters were specific to one donor. Study-level findings and limits: Some responding clones appeared in pre-infection memory, suggesting cross-reactive memory joined.

The TCR comes from a man between 18 and 29 years old who had mild COVID-19 (a few samples of this study predate the infection). Cell type and time point are not known. The rearrangement links TRBV28 to TRBJ1-5; tentative D call: TRBD1 (5 bases). What was sequenced was PBMCs or a T cell subset sorted from them (not recorded which). The CDR3 DNA is TGTGCCAGCAGTCAATTCTCGGGACGGCCTAGCCGGGAGGGTCAGCCCCAGCATTTT. Protein product: CASSQFSGRPSREGQPQHF.